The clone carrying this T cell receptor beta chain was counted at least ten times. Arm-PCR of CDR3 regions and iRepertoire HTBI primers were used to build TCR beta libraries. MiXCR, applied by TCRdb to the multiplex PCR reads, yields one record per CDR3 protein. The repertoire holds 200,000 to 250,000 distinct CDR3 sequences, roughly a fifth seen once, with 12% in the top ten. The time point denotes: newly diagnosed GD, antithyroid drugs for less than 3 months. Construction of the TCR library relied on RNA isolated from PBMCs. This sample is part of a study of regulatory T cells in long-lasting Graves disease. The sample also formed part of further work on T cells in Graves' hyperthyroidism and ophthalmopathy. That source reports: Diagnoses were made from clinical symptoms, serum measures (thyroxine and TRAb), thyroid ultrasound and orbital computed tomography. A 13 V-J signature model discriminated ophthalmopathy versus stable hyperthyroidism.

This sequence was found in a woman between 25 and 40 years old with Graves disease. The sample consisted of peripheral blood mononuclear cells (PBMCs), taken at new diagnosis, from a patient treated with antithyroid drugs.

The CDR3 protein is CSAATGTGISPLHF. The CDR3 coding sequence is TGCAGTGCTGCTACCGGGACAGGCATCTCACCCCTCCACTTT. J is TRBJ1-6 and V is TRBV20-1; 8 nucleotides agree with TRBD1. Germline CDR1 DFQATT, CDR2 SNEGSKA (reference sequence). This CDR3 is built from 14 residues. Unmatched junction bases numbered 10, after V lost 5 bases and J lost 10 bases.